This T cell receptor beta chain was obtained from a study of molecular identifiers for immune sequencing clone quantification. Findings and limits, study-wide: Jurkat TCR RNA that was spiked in from one cell was reportedly detectable among some 980,000 naive cells.

Naive CD8 libraries were made from around 18,000 to 910,000 sorted cells, and they used 10%, 30% or 50% RNA. Turning to this clonotype: No antigen is known for it. A read error is possible here, since a much larger clone lies one base away.

Germline V gives CDR1 SQVTM, CDR2 ANQGSEA. The V gene lost 0 bases and the J gene lost 5 bases, with 14 bases spanning the gap. This CDR3 is 14 amino acids long. For bulk TCR libraries, previously described methods and listed TCR primers were used. TCRdb reprocessed the PCR reads via MiXCR and lists one record per CDR3 protein. This table has 80,000 to 130,000 distinct CDR3 sequences, around 33% appearing once. This receptor was obtained from a human donor in good health. Some libraries in this study had Jurkat cell RNA spiked in. The sample was naive CD8+ T cells from blood, with Jurkat cell RNA spiked in. Stated subset: FACS-sorted CD8+CD4-CCR7+CD45RA+ naive T cells. The rearrangement links TRBV29-1 to TRBJ2-7; possibly TRBD1 for D (6 bases). The CDR3 loop is CSVEDRTDSNEQYF. The CDR3 DNA reads TGCAGCGTTGAAGATAGGACGGACAGCAACGAGCAGTACTTC.